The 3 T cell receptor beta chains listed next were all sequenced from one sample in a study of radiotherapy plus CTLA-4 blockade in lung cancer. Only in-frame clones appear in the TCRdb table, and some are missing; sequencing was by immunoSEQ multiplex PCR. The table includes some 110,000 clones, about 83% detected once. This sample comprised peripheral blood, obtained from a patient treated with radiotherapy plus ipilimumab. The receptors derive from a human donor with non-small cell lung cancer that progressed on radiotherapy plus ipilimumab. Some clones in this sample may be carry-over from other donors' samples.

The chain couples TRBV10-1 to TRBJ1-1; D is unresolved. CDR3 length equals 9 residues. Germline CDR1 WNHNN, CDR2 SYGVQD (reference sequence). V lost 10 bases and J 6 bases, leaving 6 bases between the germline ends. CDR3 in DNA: TGCGCCAAGAAGGCTGAAGCTTTCTTT. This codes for CAKKAEAFF.

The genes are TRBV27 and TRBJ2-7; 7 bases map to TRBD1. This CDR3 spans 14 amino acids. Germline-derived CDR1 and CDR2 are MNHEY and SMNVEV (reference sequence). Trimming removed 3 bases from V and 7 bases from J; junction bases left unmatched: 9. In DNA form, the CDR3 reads TGTGCCAGCAGTTTTTCCAGGGGGTTGGGGGAGCAGTACTTC. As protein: CASSFSRGLGEQYF.

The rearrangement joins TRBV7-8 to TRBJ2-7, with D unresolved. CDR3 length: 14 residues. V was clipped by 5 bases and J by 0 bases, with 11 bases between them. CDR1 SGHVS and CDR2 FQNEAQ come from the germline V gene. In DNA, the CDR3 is TGTGCCAGCAGCCGAGCTCACAGCTCCTACGAGCAGTACTTC. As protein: CASSRAHSSYEQYF.